The 5 T cell receptor beta chains in this list originate from one sample, sequenced in a study of molecular identifiers for immune sequencing clone quantification. TCRdb redid the calling of the PCR reads with MiXCR, one entry per CDR3 protein. The sample carries approximately 590,000 distinct CDR3 sequences, about 25% recorded once. Sequenced material: naive CD8+ T cells from blood, with Jurkat cell RNA spiked in. Subset noted: FACS-sorted CD8+CD4-CCR7+CD45RA+ naive T cells. The receptors derive from a human donor in good health. Some libraries in this study had Jurkat cell RNA spiked in.

This clonotype was picked up a small number of times. This chain connects TRBV7-9 to TRBJ2-1; 9 nucleotides match TRBD2. The V gene end was trimmed by 3 bases and the J gene end by 5 bases; junction bases not matched to a gene: 8. The CDR3 has 16 residues. The germline CDR1 and CDR2 sequences are SEHNR and FQNEAQ (reference sequence). CDR3 bases: TGTGCCAGCAGCTTTCCTTGGACTAGCGCTCACAATGAGCAGTTCTTC. Translation gives CASSFPWTSAHNEQFF.

Points on this clonotype: A much bigger clone sits one base away, suggesting this may be a read error. The chain links TRBV11-2 to TRBJ1-1; D is ambiguous. CDR1 and CDR2 (germline): SGHAT, FQNNGV. CDR3 length: 14 amino acids. This CDR3 reads CASSLEGRYTEAFF. As DNA, the CDR3 is TGTGCCAGCAGTTTAGAGGGTCGCTACACTGAAGCTTTCTTT.

This clonotype came up many times. The rearrangement joins TRBV6-1 to TRBJ2-7, with D possibly being TRBD1 (6 bases). This CDR3 comprises 17 residues. The V gene's germline CDR1 is MNHNS and CDR2 SASEGT. The V end lost 7 bases, the J end lost 2 bases, and 24 bases lay between the germline ends. CDR3 sequence: CASITRDTAAIPYEQYF. Written as DNA, the CDR3 is TGTGCCAGCATTACCCGGGACACTGCTGCAATACCCTACGAGCAGTACTTC.

V usage is TRBV27 and J usage is TRBJ1-4; perhaps TRBD1 as D (6 bases). Germline CDR1 and CDR2: MNHEY and SMNVEV (reference sequence). The CDR3 consists of 18 residues. Trimming took 6 bases from V and 0 from J, leaving 20 bases between them. CDR3 DNA: TGTGCCAGCAGCCCTGTCGGGGTAGGGGGTGCAACTAATGAAAAACTGTTTTTT. Translated, it gives CASSPVGVGGATNEKLFF.

On this clonotype itself: In this CDR3 the conserved last residue, phenylalanine or tryptophan, is missing, so a read error is likely. This sequence joins TRBV7-9 and TRBJ1-2; D may be TRBD1 (5 bases). Trimming pared 4 bases from V and 3 bases from J, leaving 15 bases between. Germline V gene data show CDR1 as SEHNR and CDR2 as FQNEAQ (reference sequence). This CDR3 contains 15 residues. The CDR3 region is CASSSSTLGHYGYTL. The DNA of the CDR3 is TGTGCCAGCAGCTCTTCGACATTGGGGCACTATGGCTACACCCTC.